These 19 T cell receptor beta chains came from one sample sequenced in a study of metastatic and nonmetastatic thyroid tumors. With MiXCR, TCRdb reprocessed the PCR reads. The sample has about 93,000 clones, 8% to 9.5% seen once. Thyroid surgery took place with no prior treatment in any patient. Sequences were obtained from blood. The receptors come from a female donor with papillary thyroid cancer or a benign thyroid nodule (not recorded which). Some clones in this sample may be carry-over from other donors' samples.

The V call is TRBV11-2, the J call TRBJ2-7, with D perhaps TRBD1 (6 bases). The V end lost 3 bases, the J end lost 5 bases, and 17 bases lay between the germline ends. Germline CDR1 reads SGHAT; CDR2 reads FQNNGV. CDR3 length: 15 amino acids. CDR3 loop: CASSFTGRGCHEQYF. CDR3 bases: TGTGCCAGCAGCTTTACGGGCAGGGGATGTCACGAGCAGTACTTC.

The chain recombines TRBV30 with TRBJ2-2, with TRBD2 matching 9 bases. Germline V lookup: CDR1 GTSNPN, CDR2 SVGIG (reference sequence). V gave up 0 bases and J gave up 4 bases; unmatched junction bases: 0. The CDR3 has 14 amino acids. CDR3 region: CAWSVAGGTGELFF. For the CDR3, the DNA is TGTGCCTGGAGTGTAGCGGGGGGCACCGGGGAGCTGTTTTTT.

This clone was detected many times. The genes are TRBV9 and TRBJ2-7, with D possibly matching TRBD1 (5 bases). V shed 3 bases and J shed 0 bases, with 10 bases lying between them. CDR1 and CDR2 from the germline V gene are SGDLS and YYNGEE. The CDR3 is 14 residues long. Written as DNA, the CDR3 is TGTGCCAGCAGCGCACAGGTAAGCTCCTACGAGCAGTACTTC. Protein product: CASSAQVSSYEQYF.

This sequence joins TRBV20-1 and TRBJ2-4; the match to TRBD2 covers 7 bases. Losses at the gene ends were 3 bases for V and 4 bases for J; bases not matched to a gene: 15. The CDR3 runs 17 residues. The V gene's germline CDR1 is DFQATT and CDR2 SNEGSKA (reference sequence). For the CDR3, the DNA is TGCAGTGCTAGCCCCCTGGGGATAGCGGGTGCTAAAAACATTCAGTACTTC. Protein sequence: CSASPLGIAGAKNIQYF.

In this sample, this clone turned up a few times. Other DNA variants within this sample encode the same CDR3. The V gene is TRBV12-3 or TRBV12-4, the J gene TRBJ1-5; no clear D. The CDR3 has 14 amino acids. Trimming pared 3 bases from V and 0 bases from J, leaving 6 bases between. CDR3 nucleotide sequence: TGTGCCAGCAGTTTTGGAGATAGCAATCAGCCCCAGCATTTT. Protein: CASSFGDSNQPQHF.

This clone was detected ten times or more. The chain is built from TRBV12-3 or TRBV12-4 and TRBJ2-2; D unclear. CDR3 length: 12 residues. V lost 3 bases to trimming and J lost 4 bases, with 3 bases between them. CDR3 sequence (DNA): TGTGCCAGCAGTTTCCCCACCGGGGAGCTGTTTTTT. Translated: CASSFPTGELFF.

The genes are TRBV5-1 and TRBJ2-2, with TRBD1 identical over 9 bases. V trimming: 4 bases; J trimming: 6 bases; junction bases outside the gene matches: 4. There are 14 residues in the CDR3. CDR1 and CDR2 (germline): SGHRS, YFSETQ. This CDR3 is CASSGTGTAGELFF. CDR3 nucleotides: TGCGCCAGCAGCGGGACAGGGACCGCCGGGGAGCTGTTTTTT.

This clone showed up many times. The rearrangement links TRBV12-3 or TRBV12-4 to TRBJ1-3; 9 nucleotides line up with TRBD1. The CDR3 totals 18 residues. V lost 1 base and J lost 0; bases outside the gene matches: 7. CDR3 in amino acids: CASSLGTGQGLSGNTIYF. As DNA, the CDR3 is TGTGCCAGCAGTTTAGGTACGGGACAGGGACTCTCTGGAAACACCATATATTTT.

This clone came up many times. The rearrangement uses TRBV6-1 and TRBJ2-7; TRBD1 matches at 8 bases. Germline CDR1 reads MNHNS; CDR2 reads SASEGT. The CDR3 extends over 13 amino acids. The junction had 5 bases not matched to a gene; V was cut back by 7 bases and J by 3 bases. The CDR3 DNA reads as TGTGCCAGCACAGGGGGCTCGAGCTACGAGCAGTACTTC. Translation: CASTGGSSYEQYF.

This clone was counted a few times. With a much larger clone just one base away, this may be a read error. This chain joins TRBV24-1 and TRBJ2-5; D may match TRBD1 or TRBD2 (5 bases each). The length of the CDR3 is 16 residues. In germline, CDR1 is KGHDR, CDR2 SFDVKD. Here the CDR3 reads CTTSDLPGDAQETQYF. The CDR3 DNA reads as TGTACCACCAGTGATTTGCCCGGGGACGCCCAAGAGACCCAGTACTTC.

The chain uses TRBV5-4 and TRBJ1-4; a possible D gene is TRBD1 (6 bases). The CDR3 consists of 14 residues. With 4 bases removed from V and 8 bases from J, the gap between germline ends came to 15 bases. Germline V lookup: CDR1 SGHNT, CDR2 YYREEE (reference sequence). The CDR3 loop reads CASSQSGGGEKLFF. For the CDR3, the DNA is TGTGCCAGCAGCCAGAGTGGGGGCGGCGAAAAACTGTTTTTT.

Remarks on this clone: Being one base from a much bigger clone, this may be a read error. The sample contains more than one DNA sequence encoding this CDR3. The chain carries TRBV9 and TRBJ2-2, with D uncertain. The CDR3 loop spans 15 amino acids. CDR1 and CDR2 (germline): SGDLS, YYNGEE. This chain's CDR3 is CASSGVVPNTGELFF. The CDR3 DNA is TGTGCCAGCAGCGGGGTCGTGCCGAACACCGGTGAGCTGTTTTTT.

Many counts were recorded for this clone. The CDR3 coding sequence is TGTGCCATCCGGGCGAGCTCCTATAATTCACCCCTCCACTTT. Its translation is CAIRASSYNSPLHF. The J gene is TRBJ1-6, the V gene TRBV28; D is unclear. CDR1 and CDR2 (germline): MDHEN, SYDVKM. The CDR3 covers 14 residues. With 10 bases removed from V and 0 bases from J, the gap between germline ends came to 10 bases.

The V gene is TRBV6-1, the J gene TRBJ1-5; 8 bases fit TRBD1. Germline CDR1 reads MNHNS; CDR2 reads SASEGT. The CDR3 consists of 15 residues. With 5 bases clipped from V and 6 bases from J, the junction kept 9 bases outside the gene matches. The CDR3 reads CASSRGQGRGQPQHF. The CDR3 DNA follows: TGTGCCAGCAGTAGAGGACAGGGAAGGGGTCAGCCCCAGCATTTT.

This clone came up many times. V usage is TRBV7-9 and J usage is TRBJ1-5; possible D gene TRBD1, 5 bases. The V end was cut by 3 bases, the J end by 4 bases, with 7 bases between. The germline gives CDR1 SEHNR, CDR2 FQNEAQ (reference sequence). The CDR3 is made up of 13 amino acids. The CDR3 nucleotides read TGTGCCAGCAGCTTGACAGATAATCAGCCCCAGCATTTT. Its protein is CASSLTDNQPQHF. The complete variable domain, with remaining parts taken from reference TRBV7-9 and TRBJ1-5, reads DTGVSQNPRHKITKRGQNVTFRCDPISEHNRLYWYRQTLGQGPEFLTYFQNEAQLEKSRLLSDRFSAERPKGSFSTLEIQRTEQGDSAMYLCASSLTDNQPQHFGDGTRLSIL.

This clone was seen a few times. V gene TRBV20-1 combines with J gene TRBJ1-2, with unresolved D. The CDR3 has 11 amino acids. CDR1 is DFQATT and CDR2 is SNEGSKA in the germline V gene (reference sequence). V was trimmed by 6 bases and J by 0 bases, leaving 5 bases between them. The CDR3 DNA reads TGCAGTGCCAGGACTAACTATGGCTACACCTTC. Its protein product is CSARTNYGYTF.

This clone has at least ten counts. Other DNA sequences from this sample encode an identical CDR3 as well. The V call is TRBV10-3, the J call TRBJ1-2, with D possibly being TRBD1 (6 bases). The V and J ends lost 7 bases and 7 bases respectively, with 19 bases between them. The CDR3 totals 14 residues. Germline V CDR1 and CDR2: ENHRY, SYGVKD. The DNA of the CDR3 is TGTGCCATCAAAACAGGGCTCCCTCTGGGTGGCTACACCTTC. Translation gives CAIKTGLPLGGYTF.

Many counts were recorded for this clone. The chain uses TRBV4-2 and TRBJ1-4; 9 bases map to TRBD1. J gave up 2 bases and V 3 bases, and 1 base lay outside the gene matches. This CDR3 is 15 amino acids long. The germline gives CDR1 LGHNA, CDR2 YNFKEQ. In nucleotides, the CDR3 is TGTGCCAGCAGCCAGACAGGGGGTACTAATGAAAAACTGTTTTTT. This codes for CASSQTGGTNEKLFF.

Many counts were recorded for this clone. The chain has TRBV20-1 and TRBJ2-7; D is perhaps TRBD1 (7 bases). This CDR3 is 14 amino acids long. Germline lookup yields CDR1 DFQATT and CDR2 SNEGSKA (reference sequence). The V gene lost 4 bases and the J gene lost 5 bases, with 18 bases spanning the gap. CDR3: CSATGWRGRDEQYF. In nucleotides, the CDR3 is TGCAGTGCTACCGGGTGGAGGGGGCGTGACGAGCAGTACTTC.